A selection of T cell receptor beta chains follows, all from one sample in a study of T cell responses to AZD1222 COVID-19 vaccine. Produced via immunoSEQ multiplex PCR; TCRdb's table is partial and in-frame only. The repertoire holds 170,000 or so clones, with around 88% as singletons. Sample: peripheral blood, taken 28 days after the second AZD1222 dose. The receptors here all came from an adult who received the AZD1222 COVID-19 vaccine. The CDR3 runs from the conserved cysteine through the conserved F or W. The D gene is left open where the match is weak. The size of a clone is reported for some rows only, either as once, few or many, or as a class for expanded clones.

abundance: -; v_gene: TRBV18; len: 16; j_gene: TRBJ1-3; d_gene: TRBD1; CDR3nt: TGTGCCAGCTCACCCGGGACAGGGACCTCTGGAAACACCATATATTTT; CDR3aa: CASSPGTGTSGNTIYF
abundance: -; v_gene: TRBV6-6; len: 13; j_gene: TRBJ1-6; d_gene: -; CDR3nt: TGTGCCAGCAGCCCGGGGGGTGGGACACCCCTCCACTTT; CDR3aa: CASSPGGGTPLHF
abundance: -; v_gene: TRBV6-5; len: 13; j_gene: TRBJ2-5; d_gene: -; CDR3nt: TGTGCCAGCAGTTACAGTCAAGTCGCGACCCAGTACTTC; CDR3aa: CASSYSQVATQYF
abundance: -; v_gene: TRBV3-1/TRBV3-2; len: 15; j_gene: TRBJ1-2; d_gene: -; CDR3nt: TGTGCCAGCAGCGAAGCAGCCGAGACTAACTATGGCTACACCTTC; CDR3aa: CASSEAAETNYGYTF
abundance: -; v_gene: TRBV4-2; len: 16; j_gene: TRBJ2-1; d_gene: TRBD1; CDR3nt: TGTGCCAGCAGCCCCCGGACAGGGGGCGCCTGGGATGAGCAGTTCTTC; CDR3aa: CASSPRTGGAWDEQFF
abundance: few; v_gene: TRBV3-1/TRBV3-2; len: 19; j_gene: TRBJ1-2; d_gene: -; CDR3nt: TGTGCCAGCAGCCAAGGAACGAGCCGCGGGCAGGGGAGGGTTTATGGCTACACCTTC; CDR3aa: CASSQGTSRGQGRVYGYTF
abundance: -; v_gene: TRBV7-3; len: 16; j_gene: TRBJ2-1; d_gene: TRBD2; CDR3nt: TGTGCCAGCAGTTCCGGACTAGCGGGGGGTCTAAATGAGCAGTTCTTC; CDR3aa: CASSSGLAGGLNEQFF
abundance: -; v_gene: TRBV19; len: 15; j_gene: TRBJ2-3; d_gene: -; CDR3nt: TGTGCCAGTAGTATAGGAGGGATTGGCACAGATACGCAGTATTTT; CDR3aa: CASSIGGIGTDTQYF
abundance: -; v_gene: TRBV5-1; len: 14; j_gene: TRBJ2-1; d_gene: -; CDR3nt: TGCGCCAGCAGCTTGTCTGGCTCCTACAATGAGCAGTTCTTC; CDR3aa: CASSLSGSYNEQFF
abundance: -; v_gene: TRBV19; len: 14; j_gene: TRBJ1-4; d_gene: -; CDR3nt: TGTGCCAGTAAGGAAAGGAGCTCAAAGGAAAAACTGTTTTTT; CDR3aa: CASKERSSKEKLFF
abundance: -; v_gene: TRBV7-3; len: 15; j_gene: TRBJ2-1; d_gene: TRBD1; CDR3nt: TGTGCCAGCAGCTCGGGACAGGGCTCCTACAATGAGCAGTTCTTC; CDR3aa: CASSSGQGSYNEQFF
abundance: -; v_gene: TRBV25-1; len: 12; j_gene: TRBJ1-3; d_gene: -; CDR3nt: TGTGCCAGCAGTGTGGGTATTGACACCATATATTTT; CDR3aa: CASSVGIDTIYF
abundance: -; v_gene: TRBV13; len: 15; j_gene: TRBJ1-2; d_gene: TRBD1; CDR3nt: TGTGCCAGCAGCTTGGGACAGGGAGGGCACTATGGCTACACCTTC; CDR3aa: CASSLGQGGHYGYTF
abundance: -; v_gene: TRBV29-1; len: 15; j_gene: TRBJ2-2; d_gene: TRBD1; CDR3nt: TGCAGCGCCCAACCCGGGACAGGGGGACCCGGGGAGCTGTTTTTT; CDR3aa: CSAQPGTGGPGELFF
abundance: once; v_gene: TRBV28; len: 14; j_gene: TRBJ1-5; d_gene: -; CDR3nt: TGTGCCAGTGGACCAGGGTGGGCCTATCAGCCCCAGCATTTT; CDR3aa: CASGPGWAYQPQHF
abundance: -; v_gene: TRBV19; len: 17; j_gene: TRBJ1-2; d_gene: -; CDR3nt: TGTGCCAGTACCCCCCATGGCAGCGGCAAAGGAGAGTACGGCTACACCTTC; CDR3aa: CASTPHGSGKGEYGYTF
abundance: -; v_gene: TRBV27; len: 12; j_gene: TRBJ2-7; d_gene: -; CDR3nt: TGTGCCAGCACCTTATTCTCCTACGAGCAGTACTTC; CDR3aa: CASTLFSYEQYF
abundance: -; v_gene: TRBV11-1; len: 15; j_gene: TRBJ2-1; d_gene: -; CDR3nt: TGTGCCAGCAGCTTAGACGCCGGGGCCTACAATGAGCAGTTCTTC; CDR3aa: CASSLDAGAYNEQFF
abundance: once; v_gene: TRBV28; len: 17; j_gene: TRBJ1-5; d_gene: TRBD1; CDR3nt: TGTGCCAGCAGTTTACCACAGGGGGCTGGGAGCAATCAGCCCCAGCATTTT; CDR3aa: CASSLPQGAGSNQPQHF
abundance: -; v_gene: TRBV2; len: 14; j_gene: TRBJ1-5; d_gene: -; CDR3nt: TGTGCCAGCAGAGTAACAGGTTTAATCTCGCCCCAGCATTTT; CDR3aa: CASRVTGLISPQHF
abundance: -; v_gene: TRBV7-8; len: 13; j_gene: TRBJ2-7; d_gene: -; CDR3nt: TGTGCCAGCACCTCGGGACTTCTCGCCGAGCAGTACTTC; CDR3aa: CASTSGLLAEQYF
abundance: few; v_gene: TRBV30; len: 11; j_gene: TRBJ1-2; d_gene: -; CDR3nt: TGTGCCTGGAGTGTACAAGGTGTCGACACCTTC; CDR3aa: CAWSVQGVDTF
abundance: -; v_gene: TRBV15; len: 17; j_gene: TRBJ2-2; d_gene: -; CDR3nt: TGTGCCACCAGCAGAGATTTTGGGGGGGCGGAGGCCGGGGAGCTGTTTTTT; CDR3aa: CATSRDFGGAEAGELFF
abundance: -; v_gene: TRBV6-6; len: 15; j_gene: TRBJ1-2; d_gene: -; CDR3nt: TGTGCCAGCAGTTACCGGGACTTCCCTAACTATGGCTACACCTTC; CDR3aa: CASSYRDFPNYGYTF